This T cell receptor beta chain was recovered during a study of blood T cell repertoires in COVID-19. Study in general: The samples span acute and convalescent COVID-19 from the United States, Italy and Spain. Sample material is recorded as cDNA or gDNA derived from T cells, B-cell-depleted T cells, or PBMCs.

Repertoires were generated with immunoSEQ multiplex PCR, while TCRdb's copy carries only in-frame clones and drops some. The sample has some 50,000 clones, around 78% seen once. The CDR3 sequence is 15 residues long. Sample: peripheral blood. The chain is built from TRBV1 and TRBJ1-6. TRBV1 is termed a pseudogene. The sequence derives from a human donor in a cohort sampled during active COVID-19. CDR3 sequence reads: CTSSQERGRRSPLHF. The CDR3 DNA sequence: TGCACCAGCAGCCAAGAACGGGGTCGGCGCTCACCCCTCCACTTT.